The present TCR beta chain was sequenced within a study of T cells after yellow fever vaccination. Study details: Low-cell-number fractions were prepared with SMART-Seq v4 Ultra Low Input.

A word on this clonotype: What it recognizes is unknown. An end of the junction does not agree with germline; a read error may underlie this.

Template-switching 5'RACE yielded the TCR cDNA; a universal primer site and UMIs were added in the process. TCRdb re-called the 5' RACE reads with MiXCR, one entry per CDR3 protein. Of around 340,000 distinct CDR3 sequences detected, about 9.5% appear once; the ten largest clones hold 18%. The CDR3 is 12 residues long. Germline-derived CDR1 and CDR2 are SGHKS and YYEKEE (reference sequence). Broader study findings: Boosting was followed by the reappearance of most primary-vaccination clones (approximately 95% CD4, about 89% CD8). Clonotypes found in both CD4 and CD8 compartments made up a small share.

The TCR sequence derives from a man aged 18 to 35 who received the YFV17D yellow fever vaccine. The V call is TRBV5-5, the J call TRBJ2-3, with unresolved D. Source: PBMCs, taken on the day of the first yellow fever vaccination. CDR3 in DNA: TGTGCCAGCGGCTTGGGTACAGATACGCAGTATTTT. Protein: CASGLGTDTQYF.